Following are 11 T cell receptor beta chains from one sample sequenced in a study of beta chain features in type 1 diabetes. Overall study findings and caveats: Shortening that was moderate but significant affected the TCRB CDR3s of Type 1 diabetes patients in all four CD4+ subsets.

Expressed TCRB transcripts were sequenced after all isolated RNA was converted to cDNA. Only in-frame clones appear in the TCRdb table, and some are missing; sequencing was by immunoSEQ multiplex PCR. Among 300,000 or so clones listed, about 13% were seen once. Which antigens these TCRs recognize remains unknown. Input material: naive CD4+ T cells from blood. Every receptor here comes from a woman between 18 and 29 years old with type 1 diabetes.

The table lists this clone with a few counts. This chain uses TRBV7-8 with TRBJ1-5; D is ambiguous. The CDR3 contains 12 residues. Trimming cost V 0 bases and J 10 bases, with 7 bases left between them. Germline values: CDR1 SGHVS, CDR2 FQNEAQ. This CDR3 is CASSLAHSPQHF. CDR3 nucleotides: TGTGCCAGCAGCTTAGCGCACAGTCCCCAGCATTTT.

J is TRBJ1-1 and V is TRBV20-1; D is ambiguous. Germline V gives CDR1 DFQATT, CDR2 SNEGSKA (reference sequence). The CDR3 length is 11 residues. CDR3 nucleotides: TGCAGCGTAGTAACGAACACTGAAGCTTTCTTT. This translates into CSVVTNTEAFF.

A few counts support this clone. The V gene is TRBV4-3, the J gene TRBJ1-2; D unresolved. The CDR3 contains 14 residues. In germline, CDR1 is LGHNA, CDR2 YSLEER. Trimming left V 0 bases short and J 3 bases short, with 8 bases between. The chain's CDR3 is CASSQDSTHYGYTF. The CDR3 region has the DNA TGCGCCAGCAGCCAAGATTCCACTCACTATGGCTACACCTTC.

The genes are TRBV6-5 and TRBJ1-3; no clear D. The germline CDR1 and CDR2 sequences are MNHEY and SVGAGI. This CDR3 has 13 amino acids. Trimming pared 5 bases from V and 0 bases from J, leaving 5 bases between. The CDR3 loop reads CASSQDSGNTIYF. CDR3 nucleotide sequence: TGTGCCAGCAGTCAGGACTCTGGAAACACCATATATTTT.

This clone was detected only a few times. CDR3 sequence reads: CASSARTDASGRTSEQFF. CDR3 DNA: TGTGCCAGCAGCGCAAGAACCGACGCTAGCGGGCGAACGAGTGAGCAGTTCTTC. J is TRBJ2-1 and V is TRBV9, with 8 bases matching TRBD2. Germline lookup yields CDR1 SGDLS and CDR2 YYNGEE. This CDR3 spans 18 amino acids. V lost 3 bases to trimming and J lost 9 bases; unmatched junction nucleotides: 20.

This clone was counted a few times. The chain carries TRBV5-1 and TRBJ2-1; D is undetermined. The CDR3 contains 13 residues. Germline assignment: CDR1 SGHRS and CDR2 YFSETQ. The V end was cut by 1 base, the J end by 6 bases, with 8 bases between. The CDR3, as DNA: TGCGCCAGCAGCTTGCTCTCGGGCAATGAGCAGTTCTTC. Amino acids: CASSLLSGNEQFF.

This clone was found a few times. This chain uses TRBV15 with TRBJ2-1; D may be TRBD2 (6 bases). Germline V gives CDR1 LNHNV, CDR2 YYDKDF (reference sequence). Trimming removed 4 bases at V and 4 bases at J, with 14 bases between. This CDR3 is built from 15 residues. CDR3 nucleotides: TGTGCCACCAGCATATGGTTAGCGGATTACAATGAGCAGTTCTTC. It is translated as CATSIWLADYNEQFF.

This clone was observed a few times. The chain links TRBV4-3 to TRBJ2-1, with 7 nucleotides matching TRBD2. Germline CDR1 and CDR2: LGHNA and YSLEER. V lost 0 bases, J lost 6 bases, and 8 bases stayed unmatched. The CDR3 spans 16 residues. In DNA form, the CDR3 reads TGCGCCAGCAGCCAAGATAGGTGGACTAGTATCAATGAGCAGTTCTTC. It encodes CASSQDRWTSINEQFF.

CDR3 DNA: TGCAGCGTTGAAGATCTATACTCTGGAAACACCATATATTTT. Translated: CSVEDLYSGNTIYF. J is TRBJ1-3 and V is TRBV29-1; D gene unclear. This CDR3 is 14 amino acids long. Trimming took off 0 bases at V and 0 bases at J, with 6 bases between the two ends. Looked up from germline, CDR1 is SQVTM and CDR2 is ANQGSEA. Together with reference TRBV29-1 and TRBJ1-3, the CDR3 gives the full variable domain: SAVISQKPSRDICQRGTSLTIQCQVDSQVTMMFWYRQQPGQSLTLIATANQGSEATYESGFVIDKFPISRPNLTFSTLTVSNMSPEDSSIYLCSVEDLYSGNTIYFGEGSWLTVV.

This clone showed up just a few times. The chain has TRBV11-2 and TRBJ2-3; a weak D match, TRBD1 (5 bases). Germline V gene data show CDR1 as SGHAT and CDR2 as FQNNGV. The CDR3 runs to 13 residues. V lost 0 bases and J lost 14, with 15 bases in between. For the CDR3, the DNA is TGTGCCAGCAGCTTAGACTCTTGGGGCCACCGGTATTTT. Its translation is CASSLDSWGHRYF.

This clone has only a few counts. The V gene is TRBV4-1, the J gene TRBJ2-1; 9 nucleotides line up with TRBD2. The CDR3 totals 17 residues. Germline V lookup: CDR1 MGHRA, CDR2 YSYEKL. V dropped 3 bases and J dropped 5; count of bases not matched to a gene: 11. CDR3 in DNA: TGCGCCAGCAGCCAGGGGACTCTAGCGGGAAATCACAATGAGCAGTTCTTC. Its protein is CASSQGTLAGNHNEQFF.